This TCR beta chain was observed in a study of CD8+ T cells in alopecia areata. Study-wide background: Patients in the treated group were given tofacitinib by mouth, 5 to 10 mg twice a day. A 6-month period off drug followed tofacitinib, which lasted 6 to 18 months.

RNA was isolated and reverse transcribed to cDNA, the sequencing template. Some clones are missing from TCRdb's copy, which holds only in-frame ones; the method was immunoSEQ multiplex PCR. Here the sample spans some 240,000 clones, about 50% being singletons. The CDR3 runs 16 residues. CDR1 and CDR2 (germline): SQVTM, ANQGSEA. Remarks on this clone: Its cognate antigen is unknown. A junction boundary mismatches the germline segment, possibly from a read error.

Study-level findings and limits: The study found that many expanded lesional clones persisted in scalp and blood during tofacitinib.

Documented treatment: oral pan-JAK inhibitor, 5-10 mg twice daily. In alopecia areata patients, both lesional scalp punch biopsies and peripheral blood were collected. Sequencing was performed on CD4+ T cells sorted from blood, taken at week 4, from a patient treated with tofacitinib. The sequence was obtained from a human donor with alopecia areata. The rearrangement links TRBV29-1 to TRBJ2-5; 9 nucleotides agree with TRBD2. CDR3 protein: CLGGSGGSLSQETQYF. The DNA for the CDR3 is TGTCTGGGGGGCAGCGGGGGGTCCCTTTCTCAAGAGACCCAGTACTTC.